This T cell receptor beta chain was found in a study of blood T cell repertoires in COVID-19. As for the study in general: The analysed material was cDNA or gDNA that came from T cells, B-cell-depleted T cells, or PBMCs.

V gave up 5 bases and J gave up 4 bases, with 12 bases separating them. The length of the CDR3 is 14 residues. From germline, CDR1 is SGHNT and CDR2 YENEEA. Profiled with immunoSEQ multiplex PCR; TCRdb holds only in-frame clones, not every one. The sample shows about 480,000 clones, approximately 88% of them seen only once. Cohorts were based on clinical histories the participants reported. This sequence originates from a woman aged 40 to 50 who had recovered from COVID-19. The chain uses TRBV11-3 and TRBJ2-1; TRBD1 might be the D (5 bases). The sequenced sample consisted of PBMCs or T cells enriched from blood (not recorded which). The CDR3 DNA is TGTGCCAGCAGCGCATGGGGCGGATACAATGAGCAGTTCTTC. Its translation: CASSAWGGYNEQFF. The full variable domain, rest sourced from reference TRBV11-3 and TRBJ2-1, is EAGVVQSPRYKIIEKKQPVAFWCNPISGHNTLYWYLQNLGQGPELLIRYENEEAVDDSQLPKDRFSAERLKGVDSTLKIQPAELGDSAVYLCASSAWGGYNEQFFGPGTRLTVL.